The 7 T cell receptor beta chains below were found in one sample sequenced in a study of blood T cell repertoires in COVID-19. Clones were sequenced by immunoSEQ multiplex PCR, and TCRdb holds only the in-frame ones, with some missing. The sample carries about 170,000 clones, around 84% recorded once. The sequenced material came from peripheral blood. These receptors originate from a human donor with acute or convalescent COVID-19. The donor label of this sample is uncertain.

The chain carries TRBV4-3 and TRBJ2-1; possible D gene TRBD2, 6 bases. Germline CDR1 is LGHNA and CDR2 is YSLEER. The length of the CDR3 is 16 residues. With 3 bases removed from V and 1 base from J, the gap between germline ends came to 13 bases. CDR3 sequence reads: CASSHELAPSYNEQFF. In DNA, the CDR3 is TGCGCCAGCAGCCACGAACTAGCACCTTCCTACAATGAGCAGTTCTTC.

The table lists this clone with a few counts. The chain joins TRBV9 to TRBJ2-1, with TRBD1 matching over 7 bases. The length of the CDR3 is 14 residues. Germline V gene sequence: CDR1 SGDLS, CDR2 YYNGEE. V lost 4 bases to trimming and J lost 6 bases; unmatched junction nucleotides: 7. The CDR3 region has the DNA TGTGCCAGCAGCATAGGGACAGTACGCAATGAGCAGTTCTTC. Residues: CASSIGTVRNEQFF.

The chain couples TRBV28 to TRBJ1-5; no clear D. The CDR3 extends over 12 amino acids. Per germline, CDR1 MDHEN and CDR2 SYDVKM. The V and J ends lost 10 bases and 0 bases respectively, with 7 bases between them. The CDR3 DNA reads as TGTGCCACCCTAATTAGCAATCAGCCCCAGCATTTT. Amino acids: CATLISNQPQHF.

The V gene is TRBV7-3, the J gene TRBJ2-1; possibly TRBD1 for D (6 bases). V shed 2 bases and J shed 4 bases, with 9 bases lying between them. Germline V gene data show CDR1 as SGHTA and CDR2 as FQGTGA. The CDR3 length is 14 residues. This CDR3 is CASSLSDSYNEQFF. The CDR3, as DNA: TGTGCCAGCAGCTTATCGGACAGTTACAATGAGCAGTTCTTC. Complete variable domain (other parts from reference TRBV7-3 and TRBJ2-1): GAGVSQTPSNKVTEKGKYVELRCDPISGHTALYWYRQSLGQGPEFLIYFQGTGAADDSGLPNDRFFAVRPEGSVSTLKIQRTERGDSAVYLCASSLSDSYNEQFFGPGTRLTVL.

The chain recombines TRBV30 with TRBJ1-1; D is perhaps TRBD1 (6 bases). The ends were cut back, 5 bases at V and 1 base at J, with 20 bases in the middle. CDR1 is GTSNPN, CDR2 SVGIG, per germline (reference sequence). The CDR3 is made up of 16 amino acids. CDR3 coding DNA: TGTGCCTGGTGGGGGCCACGCCGGGCCACGAACACTGAAGCTTTCTTT. This sequence encodes CAWWGPRRATNTEAFF.

V gene TRBV7-9 combines with J gene TRBJ1-3; D uncertain. V was pared by 1 base and J by 7 bases, with 8 bases between. CDR3 size: 13 residues. Germline lookup yields CDR1 SEHNR and CDR2 FQNEAQ (reference sequence). The CDR3 bases are TGTGCCAGCAGCTTAGTAGCGTTTAACACCATATATTTT. Protein product: CASSLVAFNTIYF.

The chain carries TRBV7-2 and TRBJ2-3, with D possibly TRBD2 on 6 matching bases. CDR3 size: 15 residues. Germline CDR1 and CDR2: SGHTA and FQGNSA. V lost 5 bases, J lost 0 bases, and 12 bases lay in between. The CDR3 sequence: CASSRDWLSTDTQYF. The CDR3 region has the DNA TGTGCCAGCAGCCGGGACTGGCTTAGCACAGATACGCAGTATTTT.